This T cell receptor beta chain stems from a study of T cells expressing NK-cell markers. General observations from the study: CD8+ T cells in over 5 donors included dominant NKG2C+ clonotypes at roughly 1.0-7.0%. In several donors, dominant clonotypes made up about 25-65% of CD3+CD56-NKG2C+ cells.

The CDR3 has 18 residues. The germline V gene has CDR1 MNHEY and CDR2 SVGEGT. With regard to this clonotype: Its antigen is unknown.

TCRdb reprocessed the 5' RACE reads and stores each CDR3 protein as one record, lacking DNA. The listing records some 410,000 distinct CDR3 sequences. Sequenced: blood T cells: a sorted CD56 or NKG2C T cell subset, CD4+ or CD8+ T cells, or bulk PBMC T cells (not recorded which). The receptor comes from a woman between 18 and 69 years old in good health. The V gene is TRBV6-2 or TRBV6-3, the J gene TRBJ2-5; the D call from TCRdb, TRBD2, cannot be confirmed without DNA. CDR3 residues: CASSYSRGLAGPQETQYF.